This T cell receptor beta chain originates from a study of shared clonotypes between healthy human individuals. The method was immunoSEQ multiplex PCR; TCRdb's version includes in-frame clones alone and lacks a portion of them. This sample carries 2 million to 3 million clones, 93% of them seen once, and the ten largest clones take approximately 0.35%. This clone was detected once. V lost 4 bases, J lost 4 bases, and 11 bases stayed unmatched. The germline V gene has CDR1 SGHTA and CDR2 FQGNSA. The CDR3 extends over 17 amino acids. The sequence was collected from a young man in good health. Some clones in this sample may be carry-over from other donors' samples. This chain links TRBV7-2 with TRBJ2-3; 10 nucleotides match TRBD2. Input material: naive CD4+ T cells from PBMCs. Subset of the sample: CD45RA+ positively selected. CDR3 protein: CASSYDWTAGGADTQYF. The CDR3 nucleotides read TGTGCCAGCAGCTACGACTGGACAGCGGGAGGGGCAGATACGCAGTATTTT.